This is a list of T cell receptor beta chains from one sample in a study of T cells expressing NK-cell markers. From the 5' RACE reads, TCRdb lists one entry per CDR3 protein and no DNA. This sample's table reports over 350,000 distinct CDR3 sequences. The sample taken for sequencing was blood T cells: a sorted CD56 or NKG2C T cell subset, CD4+ or CD8+ T cells, or bulk PBMC T cells (not recorded which). Every receptor here comes from a woman between 45 and 65 years old in good health. CDR3s include the opening cysteine and the closing phenylalanine or tryptophan.

V: TRBV12-3/TRBV12-4
J: TRBJ2-7
CDR3: CASSLGTGDEQYF

V: TRBV5-1
J: TRBJ2-1
CDR3: CASSLASPGQYNEQFF

V: TRBV27
J: TRBJ1-1
CDR3: CASSSYDRAIPEAFF

V: TRBV4-1
J: TRBJ2-1
CDR3: CASSQVVPGNEQFF

V: TRBV5-1
J: TRBJ1-1
CDR3: CASSLRVPGGGMNTEAFF

V: TRBV7-9
J: TRBJ2-7
CDR3: CASGGQDASYEQYF

V: TRBV5-5
J: TRBJ2-1
CDR3: CASSLRSEQFF

V: TRBV27
J: TRBJ1-2
CDR3: CASSPGTGVTNYGYTF

V: TRBV28
J: TRBJ1-1
CDR3: CASSPIQHSNTEAFF

V: TRBV2
J: TRBJ2-5
CDR3: CASKNGRYQETQYF

V: TRBV4-1
J: TRBJ1-2
CDR3: CASSLGRRYGYTF

V: TRBV4-1
J: TRBJ2-2
CDR3: CASSQEVRLATGELFF

V: TRBV18
J: TRBJ1-1
CDR3: CASSPRRKENTEAFF

V: TRBV5-1
J: TRBJ2-2
CDR3: CASSLGTTTGELFF

V: TRBV5-1
J: TRBJ2-5
CDR3: CASSPLRPRETQYF

V: TRBV20-1
J: TRBJ2-1
CDR3: CSARKREEPHNEQFF

V: TRBV27
J: TRBJ1-6
CDR3: CASSFSGRAFSPLHF

V: TRBV6-1
J: TRBJ2-1
CDR3: CASSESLTARGYNEQFF

V: TRBV5-4
J: TRBJ1-1
CDR3: CASRMEGMNTEAFF

V: TRBV20-1
J: TRBJ1-5
CDR3: CSASPPGDRPQHF

V: TRBV5-6
J: TRBJ2-1
CDR3: CASSFRLAGPYNEQFF

V: TRBV11-2
J: TRBJ2-2
CDR3: CASSLTSGTVNTGELFF

V: TRBV6-2/TRBV6-3
J: TRBJ1-2
CDR3: CASSYSKDRVTYTF

V: TRBV27
J: TRBJ2-1
CDR3: CASSPGLAGVKSYNEQFF

V: TRBV20-1
J: TRBJ2-1
CDR3: CSASVWRGSYNEQFF

V: TRBV5-1
J: TRBJ2-3
CDR3: CASGWADPTDTQYF

V: TRBV20-1
J: TRBJ2-4
CDR3: CSAPVRRGVSNIQYF